This T cell receptor (beta chain) was sequenced in a study of identical twins. The study's findings and limits: Models underestimated out-of-frame TCR alpha sharing in monozygotic twins. Cross-sectional statistical analysis, not tracking of the same donors, underpinned the conclusions.

A universal primer site was added by template switching, and unique molecular identifiers were carried by the cDNA. MiXCR, applied by TCRdb to the 5' RACE reads, yields one record per CDR3 protein. This table holds about 890,000 distinct CDR3 sequences, around an eighth found once. The CDR3 length is 15 residues. Looked up from germline, CDR1 is SGHRS and CDR2 is YFSETQ. V lost 0 bases to trimming and J lost 3 bases, with 10 bases between them. This clonotype was picked up many times. The antigen is not known. In addition, the sample was reused for a study of yellow fever vaccine responses in identical twins. According to that study: Vaccine T cell responses of twins reportedly seemed partly convergent and partly personalized.

This chain joins TRBV5-1 and TRBJ2-1; D call uncertain. This TCR derives from a young woman in good health. Sequenced material: PBMCs. This CDR3 is CASSLDSPGYNEQFF. CDR3 in DNA: TGCGCCAGCAGCTTGGACTCCCCAGGCTACAATGAGCAGTTCTTC.